The table lists the clone carrying this T cell receptor (beta chain) with a count of one. The antigen remains undetermined. 13 Jbeta primers and 60 Vbeta primers were used for the PCR. Only in-frame clones appear in the TCRdb table, and some are missing; sequencing was by immunoSEQ multiplex PCR. The repertoire has about 150,000 clones, 68% of them found once; the top ten carry around 4%. The sample comes from a study of cytomegalovirus exposure and HLA in healthy donors. Whereas donors were nominally healthy upon sampling, unrecorded immune exposures were probable. The CDR3 length is 13 residues. CDR1 and CDR2 from the germline V gene are SGHNT and YENEEA. Trimming removed 3 bases at V and 4 bases at J, with 9 bases between. Broader study findings: Through in vitro validation, three CMV-associated chains were shown to be specific for CMV antigens.

The TCR originated in a man in his fifties or sixties in good health and CMV-seronegative. The specimen sequenced was PBMCs. The chain carries TRBV11-3 and TRBJ2-5; D gene uncertain. The CDR3: CASSLTRLETQYF. The CDR3 DNA reads as TGTGCCAGCAGCTTGACGCGGCTAGAGACCCAGTACTTC.